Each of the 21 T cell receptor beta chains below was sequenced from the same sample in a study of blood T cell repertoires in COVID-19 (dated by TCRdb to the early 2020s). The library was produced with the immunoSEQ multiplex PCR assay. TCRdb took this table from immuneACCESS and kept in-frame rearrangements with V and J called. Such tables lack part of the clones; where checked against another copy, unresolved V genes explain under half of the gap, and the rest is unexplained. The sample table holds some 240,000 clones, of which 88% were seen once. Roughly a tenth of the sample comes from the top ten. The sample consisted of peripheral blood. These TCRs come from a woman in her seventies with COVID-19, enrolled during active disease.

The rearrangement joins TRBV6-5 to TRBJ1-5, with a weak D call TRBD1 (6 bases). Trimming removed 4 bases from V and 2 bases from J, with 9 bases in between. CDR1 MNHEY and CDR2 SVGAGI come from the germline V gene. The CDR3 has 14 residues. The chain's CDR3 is CASSLYRGNQPQHF. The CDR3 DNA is TGTGCCAGCAGTTTATACAGGGGCAATCAGCCCCAGCATTTT.

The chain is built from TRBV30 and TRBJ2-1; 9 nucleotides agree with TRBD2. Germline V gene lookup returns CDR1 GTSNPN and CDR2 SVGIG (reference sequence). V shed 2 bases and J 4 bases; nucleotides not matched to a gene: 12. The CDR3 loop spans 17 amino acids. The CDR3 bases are TGTGCCTGGAGTCCCCGGTTAGCGGGAGACTCATACAATGAGCAGTTCTTC. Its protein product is CAWSPRLAGDSYNEQFF. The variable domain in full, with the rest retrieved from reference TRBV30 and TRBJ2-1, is SQTIHQWPATLVQPVGSPLSLECTVEGTSNPNLYWYRQAAGRGLQLLFYSVGIGQISSEVPQNLSASRPQDRQFILSSKKLLLSDSGFYLCAWSPRLAGDSYNEQFFGPGTRLTVL.

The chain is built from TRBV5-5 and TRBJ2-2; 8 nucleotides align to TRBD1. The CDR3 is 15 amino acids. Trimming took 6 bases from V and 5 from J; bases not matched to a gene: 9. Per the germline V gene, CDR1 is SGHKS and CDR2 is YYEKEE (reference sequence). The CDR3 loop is CASTWITGGTGELFF. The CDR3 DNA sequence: TGTGCCAGCACCTGGATTACAGGGGGAACCGGGGAGCTGTTTTTT.

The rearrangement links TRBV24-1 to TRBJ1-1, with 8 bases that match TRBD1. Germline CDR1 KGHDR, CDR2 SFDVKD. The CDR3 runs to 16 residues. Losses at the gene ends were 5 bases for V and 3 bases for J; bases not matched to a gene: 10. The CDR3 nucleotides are TGTGCCACCAGTGTGGGGACCACAGGGGGGGACACTGAAGCTTTCTTT. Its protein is CATSVGTTGGDTEAFF.

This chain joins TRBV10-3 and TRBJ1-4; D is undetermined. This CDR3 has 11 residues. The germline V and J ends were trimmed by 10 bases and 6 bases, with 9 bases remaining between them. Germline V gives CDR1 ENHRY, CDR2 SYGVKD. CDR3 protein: CATAIDEKLFF. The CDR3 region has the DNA TGTGCCACCGCGATCGATGAAAAACTGTTTTTT.

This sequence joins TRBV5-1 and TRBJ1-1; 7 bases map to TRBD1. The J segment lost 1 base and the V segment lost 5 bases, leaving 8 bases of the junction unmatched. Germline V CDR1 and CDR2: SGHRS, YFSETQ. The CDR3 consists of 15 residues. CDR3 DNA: TGCGCCAGCAGAGTGGACAGGTCGGAGAACACTGAAGCTTTCTTT. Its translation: CASRVDRSENTEAFF.

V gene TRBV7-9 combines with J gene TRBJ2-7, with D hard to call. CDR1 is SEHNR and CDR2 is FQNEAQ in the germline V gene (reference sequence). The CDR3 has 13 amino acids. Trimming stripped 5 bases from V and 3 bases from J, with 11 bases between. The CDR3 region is CASSQTALYEQYF. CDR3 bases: TGTGCCAGCAGCCAGACTGCCCTCTACGAGCAGTACTTC.

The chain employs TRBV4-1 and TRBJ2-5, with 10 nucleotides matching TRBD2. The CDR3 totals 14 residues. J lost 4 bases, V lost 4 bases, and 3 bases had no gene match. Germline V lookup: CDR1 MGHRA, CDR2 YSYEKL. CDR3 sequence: CASSLRLAGETQYF. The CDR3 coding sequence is TGCGCCAGCAGCCTTCGACTAGCGGGAGAGACCCAGTACTTC.

In nucleotides, the CDR3 is TGCGCCAGCAGCCGAAATACAGGGGGAAAACTGTTTTTT. Its protein is CASSRNTGGKLFF. This chain connects TRBV4-3 to TRBJ1-4; 8 nucleotides align to TRBD1. The CDR3 contains 13 residues. The trim removed 4 bases at V and 10 bases at J, leaving 5 bases unmatched. Germline assignment: CDR1 LGHNA and CDR2 YSLEER.

The CDR3 DNA follows: TGTGCCAGCAGCCAGAGGAGAACTACTCCAACCGGGGAGCTGTTTTTT. Translated: CASSQRRTTPTGELFF. The chain has TRBV4-2 and TRBJ2-2, with D hard to call. Germline loops: CDR1 LGHNA, CDR2 YNFKEQ. Deletions cut 3 bases from V and 5 bases from J, with 16 bases between. CDR3 size: 16 residues.

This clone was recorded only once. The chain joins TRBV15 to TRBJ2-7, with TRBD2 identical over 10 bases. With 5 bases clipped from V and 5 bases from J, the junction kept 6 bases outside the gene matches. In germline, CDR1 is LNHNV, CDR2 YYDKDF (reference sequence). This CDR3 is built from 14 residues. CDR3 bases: TGTGCCACCAGCCTCCAGCGGGAGGGAGACGAGCAGTACTTC. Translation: CATSLQREGDEQYF.

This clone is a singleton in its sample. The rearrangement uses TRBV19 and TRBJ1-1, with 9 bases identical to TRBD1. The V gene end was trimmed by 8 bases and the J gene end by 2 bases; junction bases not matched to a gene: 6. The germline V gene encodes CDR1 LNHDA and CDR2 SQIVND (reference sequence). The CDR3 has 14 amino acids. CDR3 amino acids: CASLEGQGNTEAFF. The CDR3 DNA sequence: TGTGCCAGTTTGGAGGGACAGGGCAACACTGAAGCTTTCTTT.

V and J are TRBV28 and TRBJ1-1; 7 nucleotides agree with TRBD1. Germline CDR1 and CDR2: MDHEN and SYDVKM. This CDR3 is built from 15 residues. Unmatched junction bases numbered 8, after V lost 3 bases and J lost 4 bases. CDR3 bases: TGTGCCAGCAGTTTCAGTTACAGGGGTTCCACTGAAGCTTTCTTT. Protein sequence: CASSFSYRGSTEAFF.

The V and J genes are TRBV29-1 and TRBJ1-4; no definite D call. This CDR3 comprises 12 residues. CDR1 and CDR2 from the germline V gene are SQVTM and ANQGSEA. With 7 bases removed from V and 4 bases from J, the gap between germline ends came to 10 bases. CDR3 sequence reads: CSASRDNEKLFF. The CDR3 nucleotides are TGCAGCGCGAGTAGAGATAATGAAAAACTGTTTTTT.

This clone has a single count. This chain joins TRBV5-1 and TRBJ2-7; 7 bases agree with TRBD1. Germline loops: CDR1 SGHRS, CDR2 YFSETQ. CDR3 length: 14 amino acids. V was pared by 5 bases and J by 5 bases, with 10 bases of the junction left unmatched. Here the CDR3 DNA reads TGCGCCAGCAGTTCAAGGACAGGTTCGGACGAGCAGTACTTC. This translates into CASSSRTGSDEQYF.

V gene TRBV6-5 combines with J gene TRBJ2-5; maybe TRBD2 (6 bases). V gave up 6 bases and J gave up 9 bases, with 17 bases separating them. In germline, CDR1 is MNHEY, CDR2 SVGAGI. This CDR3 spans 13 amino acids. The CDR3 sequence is CASRTSRWGAQYF. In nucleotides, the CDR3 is TGTGCCAGCAGGACCAGCAGGTGGGGGGCCCAGTACTTC.

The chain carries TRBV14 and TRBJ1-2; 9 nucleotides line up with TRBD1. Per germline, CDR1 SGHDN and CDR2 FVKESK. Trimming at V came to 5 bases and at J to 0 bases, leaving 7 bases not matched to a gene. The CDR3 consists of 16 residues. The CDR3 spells CASSGTGWYANYGYTF. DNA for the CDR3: TGTGCCAGCAGCGGGACAGGGTGGTATGCTAACTATGGCTACACCTTC.

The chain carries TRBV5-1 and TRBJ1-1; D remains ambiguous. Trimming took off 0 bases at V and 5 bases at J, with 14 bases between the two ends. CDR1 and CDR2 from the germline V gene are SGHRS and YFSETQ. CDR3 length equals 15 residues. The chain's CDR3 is CASSLAVSPNTEAFF. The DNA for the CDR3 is TGCGCCAGCAGCTTGGCCGTATCGCCTAATACTGAAGCTTTCTTT. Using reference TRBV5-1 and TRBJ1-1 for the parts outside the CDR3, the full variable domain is KAGVTQTPRYLIKTRGQQVTLSCSPISGHRSVSWYQQTPGQGLQFLFEYFSETQRNKGNFPGRFSGRQFSNSRSEMNVSTLELGDSALYLCASSLAVSPNTEAFFGQGTRLTVV.

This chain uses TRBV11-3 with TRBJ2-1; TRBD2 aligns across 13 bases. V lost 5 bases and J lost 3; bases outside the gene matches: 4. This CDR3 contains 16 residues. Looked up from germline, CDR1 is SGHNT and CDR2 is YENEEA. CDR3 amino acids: CASSLRTSGSYNEQFF. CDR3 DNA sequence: TGTGCCAGCAGCCTCCGGACTAGCGGGAGCTACAATGAGCAGTTCTTC.

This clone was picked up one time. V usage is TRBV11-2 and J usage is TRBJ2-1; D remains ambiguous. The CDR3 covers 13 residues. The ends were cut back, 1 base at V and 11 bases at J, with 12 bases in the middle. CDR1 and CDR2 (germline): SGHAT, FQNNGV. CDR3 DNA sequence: TGTGCCAGCAGCTTAGTCCCCGAATCTAAGCAGTTCTTC. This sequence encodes CASSLVPESKQFF. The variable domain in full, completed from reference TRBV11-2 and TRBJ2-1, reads EAGVAQSPRYKIIEKRQSVAFWCNPISGHATLYWYQQILGQGPKLLIQFQNNGVVDDSQLPKDRFSAERLKGVDSTLKIQPAKLEDSAVYLCASSLVPESKQFFGPGTRLTVL.

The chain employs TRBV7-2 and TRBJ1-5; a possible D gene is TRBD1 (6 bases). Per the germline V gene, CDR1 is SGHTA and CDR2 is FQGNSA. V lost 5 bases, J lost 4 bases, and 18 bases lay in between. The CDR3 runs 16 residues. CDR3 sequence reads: CASSQNQGGQNQPQHF. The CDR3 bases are TGTGCCAGCAGCCAGAATCAAGGGGGTCAGAATCAGCCCCAGCATTTT.